These 24 T cell receptor beta chains came from one sample sequenced in a study of T cells in Graves' hyperthyroidism and ophthalmopathy. Amplified TCR beta CDR3 regions derived from RNA transcripts. When the TCR CDR3 underwent first-round RT-PCR, the HTBI primer set was used. A single record per CDR3 protein comes from TCRdb applying MiXCR to the multiplex PCR reads. The sample lists hundreds of thousands of distinct CDR3 sequences; just under 20% were seen once. Source material: blood. The origin of the receptors is a middle-aged man with Graves' ophthalmopathy.

Notes on this clonotype: Sequence at one end of the junction differs from germline and may be a read error. This chain uses TRBV7-9 with TRBJ2-7, with TRBD1 as a possible D gene (6 bases). The V gene's germline CDR1 is SEHNR and CDR2 FQNEAQ (reference sequence). CDR3 length: 12 residues. The DNA for the CDR3 is TGTGCCAGCACCTTAACACAGGGAAAGCAGTACTTC. This encodes CASTLTQGKQYF.

In this sample, this clonotype turned up many times. CDR3 nucleotides: TGTGCCAGCAGCCCTGCCCGGAGCGGGAGAGGGGAGCAGTTCTTC. Protein sequence: CASSPARSGRGEQFF. The rearrangement uses TRBV3-1 and TRBJ2-1; 8 bases agree with TRBD2. In germline, CDR1 is LGHDT, CDR2 YNNKEL (reference sequence). CDR3 length: 15 amino acids. Trimming cost V 4 bases and J 10 bases; bases outside gene matches: 12.

In its sample, this clonotype was seen a few times. This chain joins TRBV5-1 and TRBJ2-7, with 9 bases lining up with TRBD2. The CDR3 is 18 residues long. The V and J ends lost 1 base and 1 base, in that order; junction bases with no gene match: 12. Germline V gene lookup returns CDR1 SGHRS and CDR2 YFSETQ. This CDR3 is CASSLRTDSGRISYEQYF. The CDR3 nucleotides are TGCGCCAGCAGCTTGAGGACAGATAGCGGGAGAATATCCTACGAGCAGTACTTC.

The chain joins TRBV6-2 or TRBV6-3 to TRBJ1-2; D uncertain. This CDR3 comprises 15 residues. The ends were cut back, 4 bases at V and 0 bases at J, with 12 bases in the middle. Germline values: CDR1 MNHEY, CDR2 SVGEGT. DNA of the CDR3: TGTGCCAGCAGTTCATGGCCGATTACTAACTATGGCTACACCTTC. Translated, it gives CASSSWPITNYGYTF.

This clonotype was recorded at least ten times. This rearrangement joins TRBV20-1 to TRBJ2-2; D uncertain. The CDR3 loop spans 13 amino acids. CDR1 and CDR2 (germline): DFQATT, SNEGSKA (reference sequence). Trimming took off 7 bases at V and 1 base at J, with 10 bases between the two ends. The CDR3 region is CSVGSWNTGELFF. DNA for the CDR3: TGCAGTGTTGGGTCCTGGAACACCGGGGAGCTGTTTTTT.

V gene TRBV27 combines with J gene TRBJ2-3; 11 bases agree with TRBD2. V was pared by 6 bases and J by 2 bases, with 4 bases of the junction left unmatched. The CDR3 is 15 residues long. Germline loops: CDR1 MNHEY, CDR2 SMNVEV (reference sequence). CDR3 sequence reads: CASRGLADHTDTQYF. CDR3 coding DNA: TGTGCCAGCAGGGGACTAGCGGATCACACAGATACGCAGTATTTT.

This clonotype was counted only a few times. This CDR3 is CASIRSYEQYF. CDR3 nucleotides: TGTGCCAGCATCCGCTCCTACGAGCAGTACTTC. The V call is TRBV12-3 or TRBV12-4, the J call TRBJ2-7; unclear D gene. Trimming cost V 7 bases and J 0 bases, with 4 bases left between them. The CDR3 is made up of 11 amino acids.

In its sample, this clonotype was seen many times. The CDR3 loop is CASSLQDISGNTIYF. In DNA form, the CDR3 reads TGTGCCAGCAGTCTCCAAGACATCTCCGGAAACACCATATATTTT. The chain recombines TRBV12-3 or TRBV12-4 with TRBJ1-3; D uncertain. The length of the CDR3 is 15 residues. The V end was cut by 5 bases, the J end by 4 bases, with 15 bases between.

This clonotype was counted at least ten times. The chain couples TRBV2 to TRBJ2-5; 8 positions agree with TRBD1. The CDR3 is 14 amino acids. CDR1 and CDR2 (germline): SNHLY, FYNNEI. J gave up 2 bases and V 4 bases, and 3 bases lay outside the gene matches. The CDR3 nucleotides read TGTGCCAGCAGTGGAGACAGGGGACAAGAGACCCAGTACTTC. It encodes CASSGDRGQETQYF.

This chain links TRBV6-1 with TRBJ1-4, with 10 nucleotides matching TRBD1. The ends lost 3 bases at V and 7 bases at J; junction bases unmatched: 2. This CDR3 region has 14 residues. Germline V gene sequence: CDR1 MNHNS, CDR2 SASEGT. DNA of the CDR3: TGTGCCAGCAGTGAGGACAGGGGGAGTGAAAAACTGTTTTTT. Translating it yields CASSEDRGSEKLFF.

This clonotype has just a few counts. DNA of the CDR3: TGTGCCAGCAGTTTTAACCTAGCGGGAGATGAGGAGACCCAGTACTTC. It yields the protein CASSFNLAGDEETQYF. The rearrangement uses TRBV28 and TRBJ2-5; 10 bases are shared with TRBD2. The CDR3 spans 16 residues. Germline loops: CDR1 MDHEN, CDR2 SYDVKM. The trim removed 3 bases at V and 5 bases at J, leaving 9 bases unmatched. The variable domain in full, completed from reference TRBV28 and TRBJ2-5, reads DVKVTQSSRYLVKRTGEKVFLECVQDMDHENMFWYRQDPGLGLRLIYFSYDVKMKEKGDIPEGYSVSREKKERFSLILESASTNQTSMYLCASSFNLAGDEETQYFGPGTRLLVL.

There are a few counts of this clonotype. The chain uses TRBV10-3 and TRBJ1-4, with D possibly matching TRBD1 (6 bases). V lost 8 bases and J 5 bases, leaving 12 bases between the germline ends. Germline values: CDR1 ENHRY, CDR2 SYGVKD. The CDR3 covers 13 residues. The CDR3 region is CAIGGQNNEKLFF. DNA of the CDR3: TGTGCCATCGGCGGACAGAACAATGAAAAACTGTTTTTT.

This clonotype was recorded many times. V is TRBV11-2 and J is TRBJ2-7; D is possibly TRBD1 (6 bases). Trimming cost V 4 bases and J 6 bases, with 13 bases left between them. The CDR3 is made up of 13 amino acids. The germline V gene encodes CDR1 SGHAT and CDR2 FQNNGV. The CDR3 DNA is TGTGCCAGCAGCTCACAGGGTTACGGCGAGCAGTACTTC. Its protein product is CASSSQGYGEQYF.

The sample holds a few counts of this clonotype. This chain joins TRBV6-1 and TRBJ2-3; D remains ambiguous. The germline gives CDR1 MNHNS, CDR2 SASEGT. This CDR3 is 11 amino acids long. V shed 7 bases and J shed 6 bases, with 8 bases lying between them. CDR3 region: CASKESDTQYF. CDR3 in DNA: TGTGCCAGCAAGGAGTCGGATACGCAGTATTTT.

The sample holds many counts of this clonotype. The chain has TRBV11-3 and TRBJ2-5, with 9 bases lining up with TRBD1. There are 13 residues in the CDR3. V trimming: 5 bases; J trimming: 6 bases; junction bases outside the gene matches: 4. Germline CDR1 is SGHNT and CDR2 is YENEEA. The CDR3 region is CASSPGQGKTQYF. The CDR3 region has the DNA TGTGCCAGCAGCCCTGGACAGGGGAAGACCCAGTACTTC.

The rearrangement joins TRBV10-3 to TRBJ1-2; D not resolved. Germline values: CDR1 ENHRY, CDR2 SYGVKD. This CDR3 comprises 11 residues. V was shortened by 7 bases and J by 7 bases, with 10 bases between the two germline ends. This chain's CDR3 is CAITGGFGYTF. DNA for the CDR3: TGTGCCATCACTGGAGGGTTTGGCTACACCTTC.

This clonotype was found many times. The chain couples TRBV28 to TRBJ2-3; D unclear. The CDR3 covers 15 residues. The germline V and J ends were trimmed by 6 bases and 6 bases, with 19 bases remaining between them. Germline CDR1 is MDHEN and CDR2 is SYDVKM. The CDR3 nucleotides read TGTGCCAGCAGGAATCTCGGGTCTGCCATGGATACGCAGTATTTT. It is translated as CASRNLGSAMDTQYF.

The table lists this clonotype with many counts. The gene calls are TRBV3-1 and TRBJ2-1, with TRBD2 as a possible D gene (5 bases). This CDR3 has 13 amino acids. CDR1 is LGHDT and CDR2 is YNNKEL in the germline V gene (reference sequence). Trimming pared 8 bases from V and 6 bases from J, leaving 14 bases between. CDR3 nucleotides: TGTGCCAGCGGGATGCGCGGAGGCAATGAGCAGTTCTTC. Encoded protein: CASGMRGGNEQFF.

The chain is built from TRBV7-9 and TRBJ2-3; TRBD2 is a possible D gene (6 bases). Looked up from germline, CDR1 is SEHNR and CDR2 is FQNEAQ (reference sequence). The CDR3 extends over 17 amino acids. V gave up 1 base and J gave up 4 bases, with 18 bases separating them. In nucleotides, the CDR3 is TGTGCCAGCAGCTTAGGGGCGGCGGGACTCTTTGCAGATACGCAGTATTTT. Amino acid sequence: CASSLGAAGLFADTQYF.

The rearrangement uses TRBV20-1 and TRBJ2-1; D not certain. Germline assignment: CDR1 DFQATT and CDR2 SNEGSKA (reference sequence). The CDR3 length is 16 residues. Trimming took off 0 bases at V and 8 bases at J, with 20 bases between the two ends. The CDR3, as DNA: TGCAGTGCTAGAGATGTGAGAGCTCAAATCGTTGATGAGCAGTTCTTC. This translates into CSARDVRAQIVDEQFF.

J is TRBJ2-7 and V is TRBV6-1; 7 bases align to TRBD2. The CDR3 consists of 14 residues. The V gene end was trimmed by 10 bases and the J gene end by 5 bases; junction bases not matched to a gene: 14. Germline V lookup: CDR1 MNHNS, CDR2 SASEGT. The DNA for the CDR3 is TGTGCCACTACAGCGGGGCCGATGAGTAACGAGCAGTACTTC. Translation: CATTAGPMSNEQYF.

This clonotype was found many times. The CDR3 is CASSPSSGSPTGELFF. DNA for the CDR3: TGTGCCAGCAGCCCCTCGAGCGGGAGCCCCACCGGGGAGCTGTTTTTT. V and J are TRBV7-2 and TRBJ2-2; 8 nucleotides match TRBD2. Per germline, CDR1 SGHTA and CDR2 FQGNSA. V trimming: 5 bases; J trimming: 4 bases; junction bases outside the gene matches: 9. This CDR3 region has 16 residues.

This clonotype was counted a few times. The chain links TRBV4-3 to TRBJ2-1; 10 nucleotides match TRBD2. This CDR3 comprises 15 residues. Trimming at V came to 4 bases and at J to 6 bases, leaving 6 bases not matched to a gene. Germline CDR1 and CDR2: LGHNA and YSLEER. CDR3 bases: TGCGCCAGCAGCCCGACTAAGCGGGAGGGCAATGAGCAGTTCTTC. It codes for CASSPTKREGNEQFF.

The chain has TRBV28 and TRBJ2-4; 9 bases are shared with TRBD1. This CDR3 region has 13 residues. V lost 5 bases, J lost 4 bases, and 0 bases stayed unmatched. CDR1 is MDHEN and CDR2 is SYDVKM in the germline V gene. CDR3 bases: TGTGCCAGCAGTGGACAGGGGAAAAACATTCAGTACTTC. Translated: CASSGQGKNIQYF.